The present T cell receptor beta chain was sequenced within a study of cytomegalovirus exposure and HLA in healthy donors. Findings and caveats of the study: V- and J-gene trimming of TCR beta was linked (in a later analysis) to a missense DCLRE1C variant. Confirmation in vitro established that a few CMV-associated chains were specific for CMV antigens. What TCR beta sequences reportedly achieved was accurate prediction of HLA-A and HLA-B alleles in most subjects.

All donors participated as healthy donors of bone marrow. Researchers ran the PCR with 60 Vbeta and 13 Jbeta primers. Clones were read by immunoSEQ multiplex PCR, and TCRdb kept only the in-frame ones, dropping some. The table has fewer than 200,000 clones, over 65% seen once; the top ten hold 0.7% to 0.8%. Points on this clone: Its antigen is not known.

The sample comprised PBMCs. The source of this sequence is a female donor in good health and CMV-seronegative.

CDR3 nucleotide sequence: TGTGCCAGCAGCGTAGACCCACCCACAGGGAGCGCTGGAAACACCATATATTTT. Amino acid sequence: CASSVDPPTGSAGNTIYF. This chain joins TRBV9 and TRBJ1-3; TRBD1 is a possible D gene (6 bases). Germline V CDR1 and CDR2: SGDLS, YYNGEE. The CDR3 sequence is 18 residues long. The V end was cut by 0 bases, the J end by 2 bases, with 18 bases between.